Listed below are T cell receptor beta chains from one sample, sequenced in a study of blood T cell repertoires in COVID-19. The table came from immunoSEQ multiplex PCR; TCRdb's copy has only in-frame clones and leaves some out. The sample records 250,000 or so clones, 65% to 90% being singletons. The sequencing sample was made of peripheral blood. These TCRs come from a woman between 65 and 79 years old with acute or convalescent COVID-19. Each CDR3 is given with its conserved first and last residue. D genes are given only for firm matches. Where a row states a size, it is once, few, many or the class of an expanded clone; other rows omit it.

V gene	J gene	D gene	clone size	CDR3 protein	CDR3 DNA
TRBV6-2/TRBV6-3	TRBJ2-1	NA	NA	CASSYSGENEQFF	TGTGCCAGCAGTTACTCAGGGGAAAATGAGCAGTTCTTC
TRBV14	TRBJ1-1	TRBD1	once	CASSQARQGKAFF	TGTGCCAGCAGCCAGGCCCGACAGGGGAAAGCTTTCTTT
TRBV2	TRBJ2-7	TRBD1	NA	CASRDRDRGHEQYF	TGTGCCAGCCGAGACCGGGACAGGGGCCACGAGCAGTACTTC
TRBV10-1	TRBJ1-2	TRBD1	NA	CASSGDRFYGYTF	TGCGCCAGCAGTGGGGACAGGTTCTATGGCTACACCTTC
TRBV10-3	TRBJ1-6	TRBD1	once	CAIPDRDISPLHF	TGTGCCATCCCGGACAGGGATATTTCACCCCTCCACTTT
TRBV29-1	TRBJ1-1	NA	NA	CSVWRNTEAFF	TGCAGCGTTTGGAGGAACACTGAAGCTTTCTTT
TRBV7-2	TRBJ2-1	TRBD2	NA	CASSSGLAGYNEQFF	TGTGCCAGCAGCTCGGGACTAGCGGGGTACAATGAGCAGTTCTTC
TRBV4-1	TRBJ1-1	NA	NA	CASSHLRGDTEAFF	TGCGCCAGCAGCCACCTACGGGGGGACACTGAAGCTTTCTTT
TRBV10-1	TRBJ1-1	NA	NA	CASRPQGSTEAFF	TGCGCCAGCAGACCCCAGGGGAGCACTGAAGCTTTCTTT
TRBV7-2	TRBJ2-1	TRBD1	NA	CASSLPQGAREQFF	TGTGCCAGCAGCCTCCCACAGGGGGCCAGGGAGCAGTTCTTC
TRBV28	TRBJ1-2	NA	NA	CASSLKGTDYGYTF	TGTGCCAGCAGTTTAAAGGGGACTGACTATGGCTACACCTTC
TRBV7-2	TRBJ1-5	TRBD1	NA	CASSLGTGGIQPQHF	TGTGCCAGCAGCTTAGGGACAGGGGGAATTCAGCCCCAGCATTTT
TRBV11-2	TRBJ1-1	TRBD1	NA	CASSLARQGADTEAFF	TGTGCCAGCAGCTTAGCGCGACAGGGGGCGGACACTGAAGCTTTCTTT
TRBV19	TRBJ1-1	NA	NA	CASSMTRQKNTEAFF	TGTGCCAGTAGTATGACCAGGCAGAAGAACACTGAAGCTTTCTTT
TRBV4-3	TRBJ2-7	TRBD1	few	CASSKDRRGAYEQYF	TGCGCCAGCAGCAAGGACAGGCGAGGGGCCTACGAGCAGTACTTC
TRBV12-3/TRBV12-4	TRBJ1-1	NA	NA	CASSLLLNTEAFF	TGTGCCAGCAGTTTACTCTTGAACACTGAAGCTTTCTTT
TRBV6-2/TRBV6-3	TRBJ1-1	NA	NA	CASSYQRQQNTEAFF	TGTGCCAGCAGTTATCAAAGACAGCAGAACACTGAAGCTTTCTTT
TRBV9	TRBJ2-3	NA	few	CASSVVGDTQYF	TGTGCCAGCAGCGTAGTCGGGGATACGCAGTATTTT
TRBV6-2/TRBV6-3	TRBJ1-5	NA	NA	CASSTIQTSNQPQHF	TGTGCCAGCAGTACAATACAAACTAGCAATCAGCCCCAGCATTTT